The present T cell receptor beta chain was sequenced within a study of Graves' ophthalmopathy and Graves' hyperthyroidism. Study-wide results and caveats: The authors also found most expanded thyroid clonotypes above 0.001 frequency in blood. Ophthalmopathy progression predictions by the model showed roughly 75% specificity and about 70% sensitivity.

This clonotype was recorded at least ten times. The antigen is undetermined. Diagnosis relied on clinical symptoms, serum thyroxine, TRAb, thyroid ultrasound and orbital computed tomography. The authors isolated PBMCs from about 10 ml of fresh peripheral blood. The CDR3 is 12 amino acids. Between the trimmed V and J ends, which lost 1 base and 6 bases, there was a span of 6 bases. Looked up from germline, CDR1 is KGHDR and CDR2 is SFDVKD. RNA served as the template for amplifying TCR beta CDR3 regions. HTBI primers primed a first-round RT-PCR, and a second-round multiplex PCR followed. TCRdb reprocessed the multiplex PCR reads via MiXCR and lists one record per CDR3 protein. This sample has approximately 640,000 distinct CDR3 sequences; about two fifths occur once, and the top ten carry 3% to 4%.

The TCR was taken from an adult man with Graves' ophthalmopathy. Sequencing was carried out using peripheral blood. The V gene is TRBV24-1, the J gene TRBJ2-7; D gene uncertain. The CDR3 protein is CATSDLRVEQYF. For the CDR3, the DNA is TGTGCCACCAGTGATTTACGTGTCGAGCAGTACTTC.